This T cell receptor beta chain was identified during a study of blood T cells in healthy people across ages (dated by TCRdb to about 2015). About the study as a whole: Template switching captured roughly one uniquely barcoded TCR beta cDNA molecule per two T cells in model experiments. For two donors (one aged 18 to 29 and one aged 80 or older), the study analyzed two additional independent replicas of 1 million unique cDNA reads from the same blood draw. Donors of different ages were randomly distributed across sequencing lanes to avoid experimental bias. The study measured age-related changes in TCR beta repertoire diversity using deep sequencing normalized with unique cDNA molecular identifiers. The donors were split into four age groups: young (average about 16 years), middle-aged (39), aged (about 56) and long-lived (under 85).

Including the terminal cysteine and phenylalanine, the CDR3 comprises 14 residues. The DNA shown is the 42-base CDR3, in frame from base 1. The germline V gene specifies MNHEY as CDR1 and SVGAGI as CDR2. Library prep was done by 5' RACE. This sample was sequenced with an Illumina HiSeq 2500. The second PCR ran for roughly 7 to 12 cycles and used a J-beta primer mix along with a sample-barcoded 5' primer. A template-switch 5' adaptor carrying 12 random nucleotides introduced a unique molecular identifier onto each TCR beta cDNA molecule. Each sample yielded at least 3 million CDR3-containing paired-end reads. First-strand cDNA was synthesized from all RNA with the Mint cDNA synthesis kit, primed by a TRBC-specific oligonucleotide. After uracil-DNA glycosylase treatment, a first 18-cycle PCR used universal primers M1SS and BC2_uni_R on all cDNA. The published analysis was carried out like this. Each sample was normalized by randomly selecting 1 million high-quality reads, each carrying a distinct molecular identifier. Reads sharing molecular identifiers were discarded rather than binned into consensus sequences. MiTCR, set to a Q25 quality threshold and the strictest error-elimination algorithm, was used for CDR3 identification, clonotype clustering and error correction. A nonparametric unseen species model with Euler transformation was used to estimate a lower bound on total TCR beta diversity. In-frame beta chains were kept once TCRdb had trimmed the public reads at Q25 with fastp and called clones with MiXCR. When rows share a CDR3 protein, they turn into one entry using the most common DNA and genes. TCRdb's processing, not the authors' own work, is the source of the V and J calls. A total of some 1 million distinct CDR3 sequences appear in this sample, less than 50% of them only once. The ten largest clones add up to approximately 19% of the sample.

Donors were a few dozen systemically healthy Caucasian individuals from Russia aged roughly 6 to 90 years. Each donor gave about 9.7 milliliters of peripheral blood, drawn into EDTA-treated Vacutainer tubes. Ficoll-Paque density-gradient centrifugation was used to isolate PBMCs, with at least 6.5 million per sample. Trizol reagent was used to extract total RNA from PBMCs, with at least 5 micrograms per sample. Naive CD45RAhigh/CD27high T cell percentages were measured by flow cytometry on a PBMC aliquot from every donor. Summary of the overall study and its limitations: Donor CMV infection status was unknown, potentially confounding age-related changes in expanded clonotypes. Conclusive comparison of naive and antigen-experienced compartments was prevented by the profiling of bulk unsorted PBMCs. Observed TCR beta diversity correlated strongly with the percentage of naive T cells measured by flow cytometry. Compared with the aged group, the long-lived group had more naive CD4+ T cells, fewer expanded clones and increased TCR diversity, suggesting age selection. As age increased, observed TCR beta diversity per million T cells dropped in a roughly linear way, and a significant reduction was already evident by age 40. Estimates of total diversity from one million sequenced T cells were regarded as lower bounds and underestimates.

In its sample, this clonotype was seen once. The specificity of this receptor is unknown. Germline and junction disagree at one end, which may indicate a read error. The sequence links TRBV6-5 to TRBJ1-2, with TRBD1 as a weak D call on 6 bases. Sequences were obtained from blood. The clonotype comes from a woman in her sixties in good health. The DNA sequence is TGTGCCGGCAGTTCCGAGCCTGGGACACGAGGCTACACCTTC. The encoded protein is CAGSSEPGTRGYTF.